These 8 T cell receptor beta chains came from one sample sequenced in a study of T cell responses to AZD1222 COVID-19 vaccine. The assay was immunoSEQ multiplex PCR, and TCRdb's table has in-frame clones only and misses some. The table shows 120,000 to 150,000 clones, with about 88% occurring only once. Sample: peripheral blood, taken 28 days after the second AZD1222 dose. These receptors were obtained from an adult who received the AZD1222 COVID-19 vaccine.

This rearrangement joins TRBV9 to TRBJ2-7, with D perhaps assigned TRBD1 or TRBD2 (5 bases each). Germline loops: CDR1 SGDLS, CDR2 YYNGEE. Between the trimmed V and J ends, which lost 4 bases and 3 bases, there was a span of 29 bases. There are 19 residues in the CDR3. The CDR3 DNA reads as TGTGCCAGCAGCCACACCGACAGCCCCGCGGGCCCCCTGAACTACGAGCAGTACTTC. This codes for CASSHTDSPAGPLNYEQYF.

This sequence joins TRBV4-3 and TRBJ1-4; D gene ambiguous. Deletions cut 6 bases from V and 8 bases from J, with 13 bases between. The germline V gene has CDR1 LGHNA and CDR2 YSLEER. The CDR3 has 13 residues. The CDR3 loop is CASSGEGWEKLFF. CDR3 bases: TGCGCCAGCAGTGGGGAGGGCTGGGAAAAACTGTTTTTT.

The chain carries TRBV6-6 and TRBJ1-2; D gene uncertain. Germline V lookup: CDR1 MNHNY, CDR2 SVGAGI (reference sequence). The CDR3 is 15 residues long. With 4 bases removed from V and 5 bases from J, the gap between germline ends came to 17 bases. The CDR3 DNA is TGTGCCAGCAGTTCCGTCGGCCGGGAGAGATATGGCTACACCTTC. Translating it yields CASSSVGRERYGYTF.

On this clone: This specimen includes other DNA sequences encoding the same CDR3. This chain connects TRBV18 to TRBJ2-7; unclear D gene. CDR3 length equals 12 residues. Germline lookup yields CDR1 KGHSH and CDR2 LQKENI. V was shortened by 3 bases and J by 4 bases, with 7 bases between the two germline ends. CDR3 bases: TGTGCCAGCTCACCGACAACTTACGAGCAGTACTTC. It translates to CASSPTTYEQYF.

V usage is TRBV5-1 and J usage is TRBJ1-3, with D uncertain. The V gene lost 3 bases and the J gene lost 1 base, with 17 bases spanning the gap. The CDR3 runs 17 residues. CDR1 is SGHRS and CDR2 is YFSETQ in the germline V gene. This CDR3 is CASSSGYSLTSGNTIYF. CDR3 nucleotide sequence: TGCGCCAGCAGCTCCGGGTACAGCCTAACTTCTGGAAACACCATATATTTT.

This chain joins TRBV30 and TRBJ2-5; 12 bases line up with TRBD2. Germline CDR1 GTSNPN, CDR2 SVGIG (reference sequence). This CDR3 comprises 14 residues. Trimming cost V 1 base and J 11 bases; bases outside gene matches: 8. The CDR3 loop is CAWSAIQLAGGQYF. The CDR3 nucleotides read TGTGCCTGGAGTGCTATACAACTAGCGGGGGGACAGTACTTC.

The chain joins TRBV7-2 to TRBJ2-1; the match to TRBD2 covers 8 bases. V was clipped by 1 base and J by 5 bases; unmatched bases: 4. Germline V gene lookup returns CDR1 SGHTA and CDR2 FQGNSA. The CDR3 length is 15 residues. The CDR3 loop reads CASSLGGSGDNEQFF. The CDR3 nucleotides are TGTGCCAGCAGCTTAGGTGGTAGCGGGGACAATGAGCAGTTCTTC.

The rearrangement uses TRBV18 and TRBJ1-3; no clear D gene. In germline, CDR1 is KGHSH, CDR2 LQKENI. V was cut by 3 bases and J by 2 bases, with 8 bases left in between. The CDR3 is 14 amino acids. The CDR3 sequence is CASSPSVTGNTIYF. CDR3 nucleotides: TGTGCCAGCTCACCGTCAGTAACTGGAAACACCATATATTTT. Combining the CDR3 with reference TRBV18 and TRBJ1-3 gives the whole variable domain NAGVMQNPRHLVRRRGQEARLRCSPMKGHSHVYWYRQLPEEGLKFMVYLQKENIIDESGMPKERFSAEFPKEGPSILRIQQVVRGDSAAYFCASSPSVTGNTIYFGEGSWLTVV.